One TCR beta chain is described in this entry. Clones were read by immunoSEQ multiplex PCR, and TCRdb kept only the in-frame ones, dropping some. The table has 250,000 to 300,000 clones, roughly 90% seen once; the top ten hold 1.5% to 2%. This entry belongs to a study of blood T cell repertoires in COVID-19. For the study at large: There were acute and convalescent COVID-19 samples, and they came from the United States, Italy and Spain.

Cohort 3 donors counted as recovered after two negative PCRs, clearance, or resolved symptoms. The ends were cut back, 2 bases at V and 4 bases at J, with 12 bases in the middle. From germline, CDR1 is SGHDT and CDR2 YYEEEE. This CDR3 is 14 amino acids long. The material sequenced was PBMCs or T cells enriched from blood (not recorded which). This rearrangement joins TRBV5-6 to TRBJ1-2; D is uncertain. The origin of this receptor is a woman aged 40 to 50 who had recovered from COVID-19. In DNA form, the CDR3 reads TGTGCCAGCAGCTTTGTTTCCCTGGCCTATGGCTACACCTTC. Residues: CASSFVSLAYGYTF.